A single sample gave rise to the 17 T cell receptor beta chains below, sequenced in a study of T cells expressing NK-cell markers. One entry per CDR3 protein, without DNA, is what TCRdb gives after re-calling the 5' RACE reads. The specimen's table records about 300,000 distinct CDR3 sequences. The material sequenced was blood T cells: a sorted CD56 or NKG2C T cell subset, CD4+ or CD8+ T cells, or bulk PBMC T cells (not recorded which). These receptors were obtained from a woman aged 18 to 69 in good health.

This CDR3 reads CASSLHRGGNTIYF. The V gene is TRBV12-3 or TRBV12-4, the J gene TRBJ1-3; TCRdb reports TRBD1, a call that lacks DNA to check it against. The CDR3 totals 14 residues.

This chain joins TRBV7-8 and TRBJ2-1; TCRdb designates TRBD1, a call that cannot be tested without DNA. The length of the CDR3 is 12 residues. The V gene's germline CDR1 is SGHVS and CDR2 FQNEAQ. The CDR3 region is CASSSGGTYQFF.

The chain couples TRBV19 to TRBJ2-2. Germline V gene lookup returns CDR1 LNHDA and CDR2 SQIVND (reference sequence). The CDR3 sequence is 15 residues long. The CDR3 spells CASSIGPRGTGELFF.

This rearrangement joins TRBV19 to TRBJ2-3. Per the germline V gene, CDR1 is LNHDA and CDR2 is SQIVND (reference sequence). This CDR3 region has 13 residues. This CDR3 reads CASSISVSDTQYF.

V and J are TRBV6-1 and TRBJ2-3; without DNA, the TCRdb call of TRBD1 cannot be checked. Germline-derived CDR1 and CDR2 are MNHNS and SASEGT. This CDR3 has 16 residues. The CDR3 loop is CASTPRGQVFTDTQYF.

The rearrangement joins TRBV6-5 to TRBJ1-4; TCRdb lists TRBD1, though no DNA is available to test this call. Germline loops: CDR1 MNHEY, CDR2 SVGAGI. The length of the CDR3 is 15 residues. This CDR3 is CASSYSPGQGEKLFF.

The CDR3 spells CASSFDRGRESPLHF. The chain combines TRBV7-2 with TRBJ1-6; the D gene TCRdb calls, TRBD1, cannot be checked with no DNA. CDR1 and CDR2 from the germline V gene are SGHTA and FQGNSA. The CDR3 runs 15 residues.

This chain's CDR3 is CASSLEGQGGVTQYF. The genes are TRBV7-3 and TRBJ2-5; TCRdb's D gene call, TRBD1, goes unchecked for lack of DNA. This CDR3 region has 15 residues. Germline V gene data show CDR1 as SGHTA and CDR2 as FQGTGA.

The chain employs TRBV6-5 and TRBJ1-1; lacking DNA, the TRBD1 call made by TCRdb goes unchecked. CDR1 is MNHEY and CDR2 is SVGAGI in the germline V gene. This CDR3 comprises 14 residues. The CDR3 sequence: CASSYSAGVTEAFF.

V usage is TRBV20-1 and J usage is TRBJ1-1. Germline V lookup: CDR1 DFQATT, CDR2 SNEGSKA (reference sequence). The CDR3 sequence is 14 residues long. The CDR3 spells CSARDHRLNTEAFF.

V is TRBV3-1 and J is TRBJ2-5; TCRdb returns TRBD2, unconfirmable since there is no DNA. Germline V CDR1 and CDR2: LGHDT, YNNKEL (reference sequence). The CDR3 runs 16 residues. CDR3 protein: CASSRRTSGEKETQYF.

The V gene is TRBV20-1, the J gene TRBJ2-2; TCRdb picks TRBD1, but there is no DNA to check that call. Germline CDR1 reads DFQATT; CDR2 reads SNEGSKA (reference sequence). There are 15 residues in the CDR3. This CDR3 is CSARGDRGGGGELFF.

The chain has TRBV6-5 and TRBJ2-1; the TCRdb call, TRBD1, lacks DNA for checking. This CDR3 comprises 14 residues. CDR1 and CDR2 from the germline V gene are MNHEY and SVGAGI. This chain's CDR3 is CASSYSTGGREQFF.

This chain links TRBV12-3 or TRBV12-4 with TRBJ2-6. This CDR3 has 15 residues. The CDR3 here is CASSFRSTGANVLTF.

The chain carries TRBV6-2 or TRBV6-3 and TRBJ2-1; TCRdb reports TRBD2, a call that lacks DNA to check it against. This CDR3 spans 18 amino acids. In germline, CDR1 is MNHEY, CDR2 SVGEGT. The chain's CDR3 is CASSGTSGRYSSYNEQFF.

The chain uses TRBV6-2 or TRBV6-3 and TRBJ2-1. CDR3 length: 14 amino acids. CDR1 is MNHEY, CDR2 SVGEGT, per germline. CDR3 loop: CASSPGQPYNEQFF.

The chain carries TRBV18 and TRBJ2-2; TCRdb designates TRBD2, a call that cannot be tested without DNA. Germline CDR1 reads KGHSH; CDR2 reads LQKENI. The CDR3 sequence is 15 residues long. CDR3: CASSPQERHTGELFF.